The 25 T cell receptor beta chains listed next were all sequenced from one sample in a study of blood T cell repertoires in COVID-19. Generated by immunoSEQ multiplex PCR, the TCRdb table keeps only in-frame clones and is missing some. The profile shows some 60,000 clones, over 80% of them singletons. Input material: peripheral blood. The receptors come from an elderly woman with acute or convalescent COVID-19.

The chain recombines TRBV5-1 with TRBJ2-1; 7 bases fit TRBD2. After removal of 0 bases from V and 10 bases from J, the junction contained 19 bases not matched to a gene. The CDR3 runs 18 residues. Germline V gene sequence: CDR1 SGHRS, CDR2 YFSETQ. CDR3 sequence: CASSLEKGRLALGREQFF. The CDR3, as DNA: TGCGCCAGCAGCTTGGAAAAAGGGAGACTAGCATTGGGGAGGGAGCAGTTCTTC.

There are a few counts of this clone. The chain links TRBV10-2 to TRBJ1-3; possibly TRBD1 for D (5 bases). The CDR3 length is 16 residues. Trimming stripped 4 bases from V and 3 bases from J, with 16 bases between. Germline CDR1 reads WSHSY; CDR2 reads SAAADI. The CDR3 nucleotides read TGCGCCAGCAGTGCCCCGGTTGGGGCCGGTGGAAACACCATATATTTT. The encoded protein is CASSAPVGAGGNTIYF.

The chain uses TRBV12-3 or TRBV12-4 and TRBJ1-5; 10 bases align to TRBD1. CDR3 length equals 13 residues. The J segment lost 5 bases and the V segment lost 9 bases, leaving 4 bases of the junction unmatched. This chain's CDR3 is CASRGQGYQPQHF. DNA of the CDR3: TGTGCCAGTAGGGGACAGGGGTATCAGCCCCAGCATTTT.

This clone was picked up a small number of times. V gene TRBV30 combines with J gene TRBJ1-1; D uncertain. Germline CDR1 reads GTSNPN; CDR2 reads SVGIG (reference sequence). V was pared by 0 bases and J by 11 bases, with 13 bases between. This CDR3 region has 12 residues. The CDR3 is CAWSVLGVEAFF. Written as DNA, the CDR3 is TGTGCCTGGAGTGTGCTCGGGGTAGAGGCTTTCTTT. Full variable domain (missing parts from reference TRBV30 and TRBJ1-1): SQTIHQWPATLVQPVGSPLSLECTVEGTSNPNLYWYRQAAGRGLQLLFYSVGIGQISSEVPQNLSASRPQDRQFILSSKKLLLSDSGFYLCAWSVLGVEAFFGQGTRLTVV.

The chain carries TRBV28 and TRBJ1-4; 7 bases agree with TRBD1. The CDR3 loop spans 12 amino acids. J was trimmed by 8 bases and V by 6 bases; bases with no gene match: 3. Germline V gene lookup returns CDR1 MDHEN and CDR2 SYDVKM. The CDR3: CASSHRGEKLFF. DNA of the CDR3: TGTGCCAGCAGCCACAGGGGAGAAAAACTGTTTTTT. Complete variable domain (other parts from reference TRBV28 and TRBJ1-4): DVKVTQSSRYLVKRTGEKVFLECVQDMDHENMFWYRQDPGLGLRLIYFSYDVKMKEKGDIPEGYSVSREKKERFSLILESASTNQTSMYLCASSHRGEKLFFGSGTQLSVL.

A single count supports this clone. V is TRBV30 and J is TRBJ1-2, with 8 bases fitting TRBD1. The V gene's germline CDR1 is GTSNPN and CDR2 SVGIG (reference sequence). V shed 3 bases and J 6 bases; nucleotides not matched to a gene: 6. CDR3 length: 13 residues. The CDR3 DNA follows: TGTGCCTGGAGGTGGCAGGGGGCCAATGGCTACACCTTC. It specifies CAWRWQGANGYTF.

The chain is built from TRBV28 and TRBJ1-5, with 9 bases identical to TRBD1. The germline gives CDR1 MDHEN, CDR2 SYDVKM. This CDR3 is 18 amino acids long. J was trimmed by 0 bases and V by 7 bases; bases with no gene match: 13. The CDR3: CASTWFWTGADSNQPQHF. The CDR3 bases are TGTGCCAGCACTTGGTTCTGGACAGGGGCCGATAGCAATCAGCCCCAGCATTTT.

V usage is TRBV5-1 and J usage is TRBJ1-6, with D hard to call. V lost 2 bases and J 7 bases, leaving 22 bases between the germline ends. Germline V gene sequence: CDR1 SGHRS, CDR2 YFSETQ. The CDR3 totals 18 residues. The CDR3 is CASSLYRRGSPWNSPLHF. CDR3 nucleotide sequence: TGCGCCAGCAGCTTATACAGACGCGGGAGTCCGTGGAATTCACCCCTCCACTTT.

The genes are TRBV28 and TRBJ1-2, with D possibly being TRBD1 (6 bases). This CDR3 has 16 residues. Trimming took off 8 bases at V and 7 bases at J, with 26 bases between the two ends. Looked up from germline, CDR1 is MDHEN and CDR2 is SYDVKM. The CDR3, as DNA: TGTGCCAGCCGACACGACGGAGGGGGGGCTCCTATTGGCTACACCTTC. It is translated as CASRHDGGGAPIGYTF.

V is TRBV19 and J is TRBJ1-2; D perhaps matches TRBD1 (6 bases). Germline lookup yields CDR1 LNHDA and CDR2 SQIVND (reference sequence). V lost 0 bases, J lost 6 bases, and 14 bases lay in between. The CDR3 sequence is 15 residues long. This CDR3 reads CASSIDLRGRHGYTF. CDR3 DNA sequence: TGTGCCAGTAGTATAGATCTCAGGGGCCGGCATGGCTACACCTTC.

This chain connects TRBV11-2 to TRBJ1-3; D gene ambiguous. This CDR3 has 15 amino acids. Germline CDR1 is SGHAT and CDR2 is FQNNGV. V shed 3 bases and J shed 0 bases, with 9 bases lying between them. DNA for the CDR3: TGTGCCAGCAGCTTGACTGACGACTCTGGAAACACCATATATTTT. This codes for CASSLTDDSGNTIYF.

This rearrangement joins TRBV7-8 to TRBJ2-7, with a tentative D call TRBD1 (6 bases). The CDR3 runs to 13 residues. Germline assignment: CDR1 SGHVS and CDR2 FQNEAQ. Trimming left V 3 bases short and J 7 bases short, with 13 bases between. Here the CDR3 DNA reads TGTGCCAGCAGCTTCTCGCAGGGGAATGAGCAGTACTTC. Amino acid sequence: CASSFSQGNEQYF.

The CDR3 region is CASSGGGRSEAFF. In DNA form, the CDR3 reads TGTGCCAGCAGTGGGGGCGGAAGGTCTGAAGCTTTCTTT. V and J are TRBV12-3 or TRBV12-4 and TRBJ1-1; D perhaps matches TRBD1 (6 bases). Trimming stripped 5 bases from V and 6 bases from J, with 13 bases between. CDR3 length: 13 residues.

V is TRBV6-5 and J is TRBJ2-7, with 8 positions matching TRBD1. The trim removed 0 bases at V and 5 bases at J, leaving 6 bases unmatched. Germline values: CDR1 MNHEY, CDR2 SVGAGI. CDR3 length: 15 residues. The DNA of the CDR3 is TGTGCCAGCAGTTACTCGAGGGACAGGTCCAACGAGCAGTACTTC. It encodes CASSYSRDRSNEQYF.

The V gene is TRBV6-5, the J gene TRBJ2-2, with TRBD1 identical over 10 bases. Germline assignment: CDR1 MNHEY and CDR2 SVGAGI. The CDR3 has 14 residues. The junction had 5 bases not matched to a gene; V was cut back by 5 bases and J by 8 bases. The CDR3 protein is CASSLDRGRGELFF. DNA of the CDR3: TGTGCCAGCAGTCTGGACAGGGGGAGGGGGGAGCTGTTTTTT.

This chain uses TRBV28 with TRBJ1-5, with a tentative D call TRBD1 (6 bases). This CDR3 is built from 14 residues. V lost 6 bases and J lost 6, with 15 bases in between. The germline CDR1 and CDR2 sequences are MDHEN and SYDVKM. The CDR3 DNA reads TGTGCCAGCAGCTTCAGGGGTAGCGCTCAGCCCCAGCATTTT. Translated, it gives CASSFRGSAQPQHF.

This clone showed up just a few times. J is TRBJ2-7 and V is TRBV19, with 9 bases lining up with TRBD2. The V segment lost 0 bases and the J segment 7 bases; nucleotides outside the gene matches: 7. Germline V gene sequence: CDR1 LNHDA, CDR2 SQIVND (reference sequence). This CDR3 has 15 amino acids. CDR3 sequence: CASSIEASGMREQYF. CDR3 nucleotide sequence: TGTGCCAGTAGTATAGAGGCTAGCGGGATGCGGGAGCAGTACTTC.

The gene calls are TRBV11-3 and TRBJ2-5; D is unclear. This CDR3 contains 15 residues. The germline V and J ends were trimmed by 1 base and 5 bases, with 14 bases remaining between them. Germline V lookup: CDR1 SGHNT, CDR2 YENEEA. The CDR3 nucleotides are TGTGCCAGCAGCTTAGGCCCCTCCGCGGAGGAGACCCAGTACTTC. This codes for CASSLGPSAEETQYF.

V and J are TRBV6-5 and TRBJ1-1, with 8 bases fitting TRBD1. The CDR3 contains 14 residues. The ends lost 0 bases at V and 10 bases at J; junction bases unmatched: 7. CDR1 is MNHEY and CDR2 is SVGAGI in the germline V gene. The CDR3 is CASSYSPRQGAAFF. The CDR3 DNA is TGTGCCAGCAGTTACTCGCCCAGGCAGGGGGCAGCTTTCTTT.

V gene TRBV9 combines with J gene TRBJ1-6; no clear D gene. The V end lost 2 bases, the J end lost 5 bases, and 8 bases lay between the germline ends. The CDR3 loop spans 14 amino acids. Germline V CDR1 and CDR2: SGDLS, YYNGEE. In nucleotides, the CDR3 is TGTGCCAGCAGCGTTGAGGTAAATAATTCACCCCTCCACTTT. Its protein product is CASSVEVNNSPLHF. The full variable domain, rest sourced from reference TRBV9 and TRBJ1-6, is DSGVTQTPKHLITATGQRVTLRCSPRSGDLSVYWYQQSLDQGLQFLIQYYNGEERAKGNILERFSAQQFPDLHSELNLSSLELGDSALYFCASSVEVNNSPLHFGNGTRLTVT.

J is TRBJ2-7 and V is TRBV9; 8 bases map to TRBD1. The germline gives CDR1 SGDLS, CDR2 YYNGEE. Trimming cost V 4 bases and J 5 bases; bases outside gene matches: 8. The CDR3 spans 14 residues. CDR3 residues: CASSPQQGDHEQYF. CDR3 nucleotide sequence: TGTGCCAGCAGCCCCCAACAGGGGGACCACGAGCAGTACTTC. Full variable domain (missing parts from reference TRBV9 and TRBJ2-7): DSGVTQTPKHLITATGQRVTLRCSPRSGDLSVYWYQQSLDQGLQFLIQYYNGEERAKGNILERFSAQQFPDLHSELNLSSLELGDSALYFCASSPQQGDHEQYFGPGTRLTVT.

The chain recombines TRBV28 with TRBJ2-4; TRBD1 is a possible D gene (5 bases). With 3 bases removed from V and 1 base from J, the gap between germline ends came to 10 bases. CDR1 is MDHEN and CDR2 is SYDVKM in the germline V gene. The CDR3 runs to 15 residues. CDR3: CASSFQGMAKNIQYF. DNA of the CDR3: TGTGCCAGCAGTTTCCAGGGTATGGCCAAAAACATTCAGTACTTC.

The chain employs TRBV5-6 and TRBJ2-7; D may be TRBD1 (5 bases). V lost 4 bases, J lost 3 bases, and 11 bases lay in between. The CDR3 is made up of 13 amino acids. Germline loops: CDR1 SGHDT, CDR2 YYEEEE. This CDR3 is CASSPTVFYEQYF. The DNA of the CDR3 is TGTGCCAGCAGCCCGACAGTTTTCTACGAGCAGTACTTC.

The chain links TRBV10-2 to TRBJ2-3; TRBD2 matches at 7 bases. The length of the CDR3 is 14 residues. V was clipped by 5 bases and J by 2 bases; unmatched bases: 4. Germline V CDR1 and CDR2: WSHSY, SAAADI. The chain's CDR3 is CASSRGVITDTQYF. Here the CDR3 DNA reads TGCGCCAGCAGTCGGGGGGTAATCACAGATACGCAGTATTTT.

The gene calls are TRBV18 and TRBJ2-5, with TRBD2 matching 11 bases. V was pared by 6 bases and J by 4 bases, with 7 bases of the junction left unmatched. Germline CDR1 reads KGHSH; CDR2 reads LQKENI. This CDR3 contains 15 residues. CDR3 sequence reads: CASSVTSGRVETQYF. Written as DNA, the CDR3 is TGTGCCAGCTCGGTCACTAGCGGGAGAGTAGAGACCCAGTACTTC.